A selection of T cell receptor beta chains follows, all from one sample in a study of blood T cell repertoires in COVID-19. Some clones are missing from TCRdb's copy, which holds only in-frame ones; the method was immunoSEQ multiplex PCR. The data show under 45,000 clones, about 88% seen once. The sequencing sample was made of peripheral blood. These receptors were collected from a human donor in a cohort sampled during active COVID-19. The CDR3 runs from the conserved cysteine through the conserved F or W. The D gene is left open where the match is weak. Expanded clones get a size class; other rows say once, few or many, or leave the size out.

D: TRBD1; V: TRBV5-8; J: TRBJ1-1; length: 17; size: few; DNA: TGTGCCAGCAGCTTGTCTTGGACAGGGGGATATATAACTGAAGCTTTCTTT; CDR3: CASSLSWTGGYITEAFF
D: -; V: TRBV7-9; J: TRBJ2-3; length: 14; size: -; DNA: TGTGCCAGCAGCGACAGCTCTAGCACAGATACGCAGTATTTT; CDR3: CASSDSSSTDTQYF
D: TRBD1; V: TRBV6-5; J: TRBJ1-1; length: 13; size: many; DNA: TGTGCCAGCTCGGACAGGGGACGGTCTGAAGCTTTCTTT; CDR3: CASSDRGRSEAFF
D: -; V: TRBV15; J: TRBJ1-4; length: 16; size: once; DNA: TGTGCCACCAGCATAGGAGTTCCTACCTGGGATGAAAAACTGTTTTTT; CDR3: CATSIGVPTWDEKLFF
D: TRBD1; V: TRBV4-3; J: TRBJ1-3; length: 16; size: once; DNA: TGCGCCAGCAGCCAACAAGGGACAGGGACTGGAAACACCATATATTTT; CDR3: CASSQQGTGTGNTIYF
D: TRBD2; V: TRBV6-2/TRBV6-3; J: TRBJ2-4; length: 20; size: -; DNA: TGTGCCAGCAGTTTTCGGTTTATAATTCGGGAGGGATCGGCCAAAAACATTCAGTACTTC; CDR3: CASSFRFIIREGSAKNIQYF
D: -; V: TRBV19; J: TRBJ2-1; length: 16; size: -; DNA: TGTGCCAGTAGTATCATGTCAGGGTTTGGGGTCAATGAGCAGTTCTTC; CDR3: CASSIMSGFGVNEQFF
D: -; V: TRBV6-5; J: TRBJ1-4; length: 12; size: -; DNA: TGTGCCAGCAGGACTCGGGGGGAAAAACTGTTTTTT; CDR3: CASRTRGEKLFF
D: TRBD1; V: TRBV5-1; J: TRBJ2-3; length: 15; size: -; DNA: TGCGCCAGCAGCTTGGGACAGGGGGTGTTCGATACGCAGTATTTT; CDR3: CASSLGQGVFDTQYF
D: -; V: TRBV7-9; J: TRBJ1-1; length: 13; size: -; DNA: TGTGCCAGCAGCTTTGCAGGGAACACTGAAGCTTTCTTT; CDR3: CASSFAGNTEAFF
D: TRBD2; V: TRBV5-1; J: TRBJ2-5; length: 15; size: -; DNA: TGCGCCAGCAGCGGAGCGGGGGGGCTTTGGGAGACCCAGTACTTC; CDR3: CASSGAGGLWETQYF
D: TRBD2; V: TRBV2; J: TRBJ2-1; length: 17; size: -; DNA: TGTGCCAGCGCCGCCTCCCTACTAGCGGGGGTCGACAATGAGCAGTTCTTC; CDR3: CASAASLLAGVDNEQFF
D: -; V: TRBV5-1; J: TRBJ1-1; length: 14; size: -; DNA: TGCGCCAGCAGCTTGGATGGGGCGGACACTGAAGCTTTCTTT; CDR3: CASSLDGADTEAFF
D: TRBD2; V: TRBV2; J: TRBJ2-1; length: 15; size: -; DNA: TGTGCCAGCATTACGACTAGCGGGGCCCTTAATGAGCAGTTCTTC; CDR3: CASITTSGALNEQFF
D: -; V: TRBV7-2; J: TRBJ1-2; length: 12; size: -; DNA: TGTGCCAGCAGCTTAGCCTTCTATGGCTACACCTTC; CDR3: CASSLAFYGYTF
D: -; V: TRBV6-5; J: TRBJ2-7; length: 14; size: few; DNA: TGTGCCAGCAGTTACTCTCCAGATCCCTACGAGCAGTACTTC; CDR3: CASSYSPDPYEQYF
D: TRBD1; V: TRBV11-2; J: TRBJ1-1; length: 15; size: -; DNA: TGTGCCAGCAGTCGACAGGGGGCTGCGGGTACTGAAGCTTTCTTT; CDR3: CASSRQGAAGTEAFF
D: -; V: TRBV4-2; J: TRBJ2-2; length: 16; size: -; DNA: TGTGCCAGCAGCCAAGTTGGCGGATATTACACCGGGGAGCTGTTTTTT; CDR3: CASSQVGGYYTGELFF
D: -; V: TRBV7-9; J: TRBJ1-2; length: 13; size: -; DNA: TGTGCCAGCAGCTTACCGGGGAACTATGGCTACACCTTC; CDR3: CASSLPGNYGYTF